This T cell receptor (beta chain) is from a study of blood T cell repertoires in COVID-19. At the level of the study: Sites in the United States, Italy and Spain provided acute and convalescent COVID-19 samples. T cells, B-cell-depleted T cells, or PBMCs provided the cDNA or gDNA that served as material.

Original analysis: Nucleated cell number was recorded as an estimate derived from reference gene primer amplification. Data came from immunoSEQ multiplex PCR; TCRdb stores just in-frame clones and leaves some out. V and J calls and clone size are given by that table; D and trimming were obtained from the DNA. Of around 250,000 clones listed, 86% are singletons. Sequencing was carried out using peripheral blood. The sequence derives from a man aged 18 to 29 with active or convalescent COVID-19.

This CDR3 is CASSRYRDRGEQYF. Here the CDR3 DNA reads TGCGCCAGCAGCCGATACCGGGACAGGGGCGAGCAGTACTTC. The chain joins TRBV4-3 to TRBJ2-7; 10 nucleotides line up with TRBD1. The V and J ends lost 4 bases and 6 bases, in that order; junction bases with no gene match: 6. This CDR3 has 14 residues. The germline V gene has CDR1 LGHNA and CDR2 YSLEER.